This T cell receptor beta chain originates from a study of blood T cell repertoires in COVID-19 (dated by TCRdb to about 2020). With respect to the entire study: Collaborator samples came from the United States, Italy and Spain and covered acute and convalescent phases of COVID-19. The prospective study material was composed of cDNA or gDNA derived from T cells, B-cell-depleted T cells, or PBMCs. Subjects who had been exposed to COVID-19, were actively infected with it, or had recovered from it provided the deeply sampled blood TCRbeta repertoires that made up the dataset. The repertoires were released in a freely available public database intended as a resource for research on the immune response to SARS-CoV-2. Samples were obtained from the ongoing ImmuneRACE study (first 160 participants) and from about 1,300 subjects provided by 6 global collaborators. Nearly every sample came with metadata listing a de-identified subject ID, COVID-19 status, age in years and sex. HLA class I and class II types, where available, came from metadata supplied by the sample provider rather than from assay-based typing.

Enrolling through a virtual design, the prospective study's participants ranged in age from roughly 18 to 89 years and lived across 20 to 30 United States geographic areas. To assign participants to cohorts, the prospective study relied on clinical history that participants themselves reported in a screening survey and a study questionnaire. In the prospective study, mobile phlebotomists collected whole blood, serum and a nasopharyngeal or oropharyngeal swab from each participant. Participants in the prospective study had the option to provide additional blood draws and questionnaires over an approximately 2-month period. Before DNA extraction, prospective study blood samples were shipped either frozen or at room temperature. The CDR3 numbers 14 residues from cysteine through phenylalanine. The retained sequence is limited to the CDR3, 42 bases, with the frame set at the first base. V is trimmed back by 4 bases and J by 4 bases, and the junction contains 1 base that no gene match accounts for. Taken from the germline V gene, the CDR1 and CDR2 loops are SGHTA and FQGNSA.

TCRbeta CDR3 regions were amplified from genomic DNA by means of the immunoSEQ Assay, a bias-controlled multiplex PCR. For the original study's pipeline: The number of nucleated cells in each sample was estimated from the amplification of reference gene primers within the assay. To quantify the absolute abundance of each unique TCRbeta CDR3 rearrangement, sequence reads were collapsed and filtered. For each sample, productive Simpson clonality was calculated as the square root of Simpson's diversity index across productive rearrangements. The immuneACCESS repertoire file appears here via TCRdb, limited to in-frame rearrangements. These files lack a portion of the clones; in checked studies, under half of the deficit traces to unresolved V genes, and the cause of the others is not known. V and J calls plus clone size are reproduced from that table; the DNA served to infer D and trimming. For this sample there are about 180,000 clones; roughly 89% appear just once. Roughly 2.4% of the sample lies in the top ten.

What the research found in general, with its limitations: How much clinical and demographic metadata was included differed by source and by participant, and the metadata was provided uncurated.

With respect to this clone: Its antigen has not been determined. Per-base qualities were not stored, and no clone one base away is much larger.

The rearrangement combines TRBV7-2 with TRBJ2-2, with 9 middle bases fitting TRBD2. The sequence came from a middle-aged woman with acute COVID-19. Sequencing was carried out using PBMCs or T cells enriched from blood (not recorded which). The nucleotide sequence reads TGTGCCAGCAGCTCGACTAGCGGCACCGGGGAGCTGTTTTTT. Its translation is CASSSTSGTGELFF.